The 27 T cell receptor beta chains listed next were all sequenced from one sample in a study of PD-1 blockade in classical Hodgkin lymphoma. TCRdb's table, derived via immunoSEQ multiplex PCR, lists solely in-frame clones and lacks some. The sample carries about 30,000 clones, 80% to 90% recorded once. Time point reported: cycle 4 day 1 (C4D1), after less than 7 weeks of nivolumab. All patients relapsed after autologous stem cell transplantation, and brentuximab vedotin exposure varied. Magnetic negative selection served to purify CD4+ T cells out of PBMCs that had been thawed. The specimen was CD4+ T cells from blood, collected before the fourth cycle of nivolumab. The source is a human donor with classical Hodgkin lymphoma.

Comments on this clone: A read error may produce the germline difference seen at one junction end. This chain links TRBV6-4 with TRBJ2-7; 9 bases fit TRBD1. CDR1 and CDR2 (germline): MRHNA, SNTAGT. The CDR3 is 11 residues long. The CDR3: CASSVPGQGRF. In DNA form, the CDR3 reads TGTGCCAGCAGTGTCCCGGGACAGGGAAGATTC.

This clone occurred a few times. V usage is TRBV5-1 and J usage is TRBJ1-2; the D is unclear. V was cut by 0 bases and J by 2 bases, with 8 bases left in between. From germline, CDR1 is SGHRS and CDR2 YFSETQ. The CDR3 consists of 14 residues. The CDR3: CASSLGTENYGYTF. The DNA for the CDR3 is TGCGCCAGCAGCTTGGGGACGGAGAACTATGGCTACACCTTC. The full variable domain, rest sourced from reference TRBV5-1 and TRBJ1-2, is KAGVTQTPRYLIKTRGQQVTLSCSPISGHRSVSWYQQTPGQGLQFLFEYFSETQRNKGNFPGRFSGRQFSNSRSEMNVSTLELGDSALYLCASSLGTENYGYTFGSGTRLTVV.

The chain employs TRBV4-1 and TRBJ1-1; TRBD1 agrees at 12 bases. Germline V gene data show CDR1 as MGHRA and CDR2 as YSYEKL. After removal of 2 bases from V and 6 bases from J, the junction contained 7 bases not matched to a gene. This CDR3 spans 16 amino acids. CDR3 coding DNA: TGCGCCAGCAGCCAAACTCCGGGACAGGGGGCCTCTGAAGCTTTCTTT. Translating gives CASSQTPGQGASEAFF.

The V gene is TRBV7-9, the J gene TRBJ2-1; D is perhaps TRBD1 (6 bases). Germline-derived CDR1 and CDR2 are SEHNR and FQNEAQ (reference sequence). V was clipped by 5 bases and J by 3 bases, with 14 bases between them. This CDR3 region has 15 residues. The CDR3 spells CASSHFRTDYNEQFF. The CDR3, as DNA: TGTGCCAGCAGCCACTTCCGGACAGACTACAATGAGCAGTTCTTC.

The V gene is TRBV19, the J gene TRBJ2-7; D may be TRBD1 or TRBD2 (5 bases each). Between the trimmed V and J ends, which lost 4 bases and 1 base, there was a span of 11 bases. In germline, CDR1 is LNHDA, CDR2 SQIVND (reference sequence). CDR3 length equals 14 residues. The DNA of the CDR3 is TGTGCCAGTAGTACCGGGACCGGGTCCTACGAGCAGTACTTC. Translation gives CASSTGTGSYEQYF.

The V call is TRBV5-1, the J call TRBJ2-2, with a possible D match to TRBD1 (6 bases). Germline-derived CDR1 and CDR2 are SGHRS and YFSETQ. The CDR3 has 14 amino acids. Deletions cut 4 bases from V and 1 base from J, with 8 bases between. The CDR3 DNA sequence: TGCGCCAGCAGCATGACAGGGAACACCGGGGAGCTGTTTTTT. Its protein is CASSMTGNTGELFF. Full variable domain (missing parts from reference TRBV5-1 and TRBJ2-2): KAGVTQTPRYLIKTRGQQVTLSCSPISGHRSVSWYQQTPGQGLQFLFEYFSETQRNKGNFPGRFSGRQFSNSRSEMNVSTLELGDSALYLCASSMTGNTGELFFGEGSRLTVL.

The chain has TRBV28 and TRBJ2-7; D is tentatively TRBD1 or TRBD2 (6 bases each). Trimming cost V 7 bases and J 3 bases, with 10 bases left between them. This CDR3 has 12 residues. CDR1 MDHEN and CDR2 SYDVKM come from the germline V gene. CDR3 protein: CASNREVYEQYF. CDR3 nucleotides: TGTGCCAGCAACAGGGAGGTCTACGAGCAGTACTTC. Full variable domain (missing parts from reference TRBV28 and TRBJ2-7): DVKVTQSSRYLVKRTGEKVFLECVQDMDHENMFWYRQDPGLGLRLIYFSYDVKMKEKGDIPEGYSVSREKKERFSLILESASTNQTSMYLCASNREVYEQYFGPGTRLTVT.

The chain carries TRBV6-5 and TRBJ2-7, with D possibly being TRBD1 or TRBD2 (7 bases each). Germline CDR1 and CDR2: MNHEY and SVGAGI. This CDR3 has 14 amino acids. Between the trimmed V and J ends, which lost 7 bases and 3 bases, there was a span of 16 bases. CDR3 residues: CASTRGDRLYEQYF. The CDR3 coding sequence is TGTGCCAGCACCCGGGGGGACAGACTCTACGAGCAGTACTTC.

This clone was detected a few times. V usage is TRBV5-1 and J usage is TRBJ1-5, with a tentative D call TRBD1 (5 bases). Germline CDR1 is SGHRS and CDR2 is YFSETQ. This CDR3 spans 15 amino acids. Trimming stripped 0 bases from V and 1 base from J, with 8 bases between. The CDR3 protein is CASSLAGISNQPQHF. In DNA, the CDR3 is TGCGCCAGCAGCTTGGCAGGGATAAGCAATCAGCCCCAGCATTTT.

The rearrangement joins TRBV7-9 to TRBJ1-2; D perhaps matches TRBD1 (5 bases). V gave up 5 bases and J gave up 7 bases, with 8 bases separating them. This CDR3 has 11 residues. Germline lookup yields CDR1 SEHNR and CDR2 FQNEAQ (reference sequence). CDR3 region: CASSEGSGYTF. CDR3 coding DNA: TGTGCCAGCAGCGAGGGGAGTGGCTACACCTTC.

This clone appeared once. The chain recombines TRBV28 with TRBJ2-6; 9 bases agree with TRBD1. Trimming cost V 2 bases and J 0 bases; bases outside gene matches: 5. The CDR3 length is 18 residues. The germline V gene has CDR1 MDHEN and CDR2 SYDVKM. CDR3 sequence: CASSLLTGGISGANVLTF. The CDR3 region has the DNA TGTGCCAGCAGTTTACTTACAGGGGGCATCTCTGGGGCCAACGTCCTGACTTTC.

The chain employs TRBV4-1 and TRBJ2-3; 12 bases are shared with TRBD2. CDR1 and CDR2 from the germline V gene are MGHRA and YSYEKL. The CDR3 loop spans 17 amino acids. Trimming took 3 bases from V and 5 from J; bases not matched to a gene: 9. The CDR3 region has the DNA TGCGCCAGCAGCCAGCCACCTAGCGGGGGGGCGCGAGATACGCAGTATTTT. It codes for CASSQPPSGGARDTQYF.

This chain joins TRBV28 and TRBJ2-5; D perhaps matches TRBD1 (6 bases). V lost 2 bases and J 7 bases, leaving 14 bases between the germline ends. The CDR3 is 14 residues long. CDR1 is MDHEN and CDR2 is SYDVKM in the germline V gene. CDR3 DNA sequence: TGTGCCAGCAGTTTAGGGTTACAGGGTGCGACCCAGTACTTC. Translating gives CASSLGLQGATQYF.

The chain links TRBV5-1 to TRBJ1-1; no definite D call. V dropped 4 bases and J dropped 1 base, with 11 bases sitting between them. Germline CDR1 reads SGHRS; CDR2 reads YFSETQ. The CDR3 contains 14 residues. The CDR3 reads CASSVTAANTEAFF. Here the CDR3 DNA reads TGCGCCAGCAGCGTCACAGCTGCGAACACTGAAGCTTTCTTT.

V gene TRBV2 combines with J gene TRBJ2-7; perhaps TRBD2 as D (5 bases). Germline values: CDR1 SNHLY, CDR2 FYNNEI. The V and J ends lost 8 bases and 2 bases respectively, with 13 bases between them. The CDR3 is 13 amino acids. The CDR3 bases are TGTGCCAGCTCCCCGGGGAATACCTACGAGCAGTACTTC. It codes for CASSPGNTYEQYF.

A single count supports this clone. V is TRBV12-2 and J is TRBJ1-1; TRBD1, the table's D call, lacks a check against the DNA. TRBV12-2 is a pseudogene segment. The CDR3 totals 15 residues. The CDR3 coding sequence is TGTGCAAGTCGCTTACTCCGCGGGGACAGTACTGAAGCTTTCTTT. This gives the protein CASRLLRGDSTEAFF.

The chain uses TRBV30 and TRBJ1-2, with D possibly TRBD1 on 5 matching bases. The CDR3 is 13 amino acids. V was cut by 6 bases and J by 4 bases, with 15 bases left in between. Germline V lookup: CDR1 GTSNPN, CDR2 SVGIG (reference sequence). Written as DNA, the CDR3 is TGTGCCTGCCTAGGGAGGGACGGCTATGGCTACACCTTC. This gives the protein CACLGRDGYGYTF.

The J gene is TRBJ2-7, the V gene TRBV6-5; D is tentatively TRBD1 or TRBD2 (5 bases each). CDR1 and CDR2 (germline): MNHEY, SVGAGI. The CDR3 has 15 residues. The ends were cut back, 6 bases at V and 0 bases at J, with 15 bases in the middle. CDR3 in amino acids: CASRSGTASSYEQYF. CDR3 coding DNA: TGTGCCAGCAGGTCCGGGACGGCTAGCTCCTACGAGCAGTACTTC.

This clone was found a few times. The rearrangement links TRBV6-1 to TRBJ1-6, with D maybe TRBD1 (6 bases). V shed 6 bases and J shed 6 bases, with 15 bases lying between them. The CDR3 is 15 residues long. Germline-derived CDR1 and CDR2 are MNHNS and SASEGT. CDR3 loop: CASRTDGQTNSPLHF. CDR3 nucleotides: TGTGCCAGCAGAACAGATGGACAGACTAATTCACCCCTCCACTTT.

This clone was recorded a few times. In nucleotides, the CDR3 is TGTGCCAGCAGCCTCGCCGGGACAAGCGAGACCCAGTACTTC. Translation: CASSLAGTSETQYF. The chain combines TRBV7-9 with TRBJ2-5, with D maybe TRBD1 (6 bases). Per the germline V gene, CDR1 is SEHNR and CDR2 is FQNEAQ (reference sequence). The CDR3 is 14 residues long. Trimming removed 5 bases at V and 5 bases at J, with 15 bases between.

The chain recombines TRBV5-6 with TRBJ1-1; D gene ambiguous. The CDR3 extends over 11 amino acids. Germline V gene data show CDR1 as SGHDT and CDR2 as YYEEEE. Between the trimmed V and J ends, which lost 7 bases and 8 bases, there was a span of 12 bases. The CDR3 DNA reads TGTGCCAGCGAAGGACGCAGGGAAGCTTTCTTT. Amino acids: CASEGRREAFF.

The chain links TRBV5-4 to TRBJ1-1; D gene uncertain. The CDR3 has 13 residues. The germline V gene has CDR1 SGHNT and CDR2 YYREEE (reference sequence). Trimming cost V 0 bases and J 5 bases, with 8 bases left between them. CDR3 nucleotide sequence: TGTGCCAGCAGCTTGGACTCGGGGACTGAAGCTTTCTTT. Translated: CASSLDSGTEAFF.

For the CDR3, the DNA is TGTGCCAGCAGTTATGAGGCCAGGGTTGGCAATCAGCCCCAGCATTTT. The encoded protein is CASSYEARVGNQPQHF. The gene calls are TRBV6-6 and TRBJ1-5, with D possibly being TRBD1 (5 bases). V shed 3 bases and J shed 2 bases, with 14 bases lying between them. This CDR3 has 16 amino acids. Germline assignment: CDR1 MNHNY and CDR2 SVGAGI (reference sequence).

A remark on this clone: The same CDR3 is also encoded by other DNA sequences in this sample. CDR3 in DNA: TGTGCCAGCAGCTTATCGGGGACAGATACGCAGTATTTT. Protein: CASSLSGTDTQYF. V is TRBV7-9 and J is TRBJ2-3; D may be TRBD2 (5 bases). CDR1 and CDR2 (germline): SEHNR, FQNEAQ (reference sequence). Trimming shortened V by 2 bases and J by 3 bases, and 6 bases separated the two germline ends. This CDR3 is built from 13 residues.

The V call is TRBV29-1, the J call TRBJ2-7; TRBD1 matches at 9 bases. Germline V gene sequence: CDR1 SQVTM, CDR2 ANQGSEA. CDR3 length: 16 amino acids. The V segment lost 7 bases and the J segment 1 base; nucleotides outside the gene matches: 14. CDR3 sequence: CSAGGVPGQGSYEQYF. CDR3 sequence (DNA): TGCAGCGCCGGTGGGGTGCCAGGACAGGGGTCCTACGAGCAGTACTTC.

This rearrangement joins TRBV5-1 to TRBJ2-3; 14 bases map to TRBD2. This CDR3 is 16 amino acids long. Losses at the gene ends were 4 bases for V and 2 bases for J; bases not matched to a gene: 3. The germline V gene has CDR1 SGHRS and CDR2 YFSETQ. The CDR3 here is CASSPGLAGDTDTQYF. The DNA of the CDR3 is TGCGCCAGCAGCCCGGGACTAGCGGGGGACACAGATACGCAGTATTTT.

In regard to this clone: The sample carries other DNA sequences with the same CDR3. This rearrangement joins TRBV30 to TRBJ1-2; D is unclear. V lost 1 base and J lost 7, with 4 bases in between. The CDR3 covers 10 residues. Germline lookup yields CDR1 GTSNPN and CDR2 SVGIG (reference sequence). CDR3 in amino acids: CAWSGGGYTF. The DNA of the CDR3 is TGTGCCTGGAGTGGAGGTGGCTACACCTTC.